The 20 T cell receptor beta chains in this list originate from one sample, sequenced in a study of human thymus T cells. TCRdb's copy holds only in-frame clones and misses some; the assay was immunoSEQ multiplex PCR. The sample contains some 120,000 clones, around 94% of which appear only once. Thymic samples were excised during corrective heart operations. Sequences were obtained from thymus tissue. These TCRs come from a boy in the first two years of life with a congenital heart defect but otherwise immunologically healthy.

The chain carries TRBV28 and TRBJ1-2; 10 bases are a match to TRBD1. This CDR3 spans 21 amino acids. CDR1 is MDHEN and CDR2 is SYDVKM in the germline V gene. The J segment lost 7 bases and the V segment lost 1 base, leaving 24 bases of the junction unmatched. The CDR3 loop reads CASSLLVTGETRDRGWGGYTF. CDR3 nucleotides: TGTGCCAGCAGTTTATTAGTCACCGGGGAGACTAGGGACAGGGGATGGGGTGGCTACACCTTC.

This chain links TRBV5-4 with TRBJ1-1; 8 nucleotides agree with TRBD1. The J segment lost 2 bases and the V segment lost 0 bases, leaving 3 bases of the junction unmatched. Germline CDR1 SGHNT, CDR2 YYREEE (reference sequence). The CDR3 is made up of 15 amino acids. The CDR3 coding sequence is TGTGCCAGCAGCTTGGTGGACAGGGTCAACACTGAAGCTTTCTTT. Amino acids: CASSLVDRVNTEAFF.

The CDR3 reads CASMPRTGSPEELFF. The CDR3 DNA sequence: TGTGCCTCTATGCCCCGGACAGGGTCTCCTGAGGAACTGTTTTTT. The chain recombines TRBV5-5 with TRBJ1-4, with 8 bases that match TRBD1. V dropped 10 bases and J dropped 12; count of bases not matched to a gene: 20. Germline V gene data show CDR1 as SGHKS and CDR2 as YYEKEE (reference sequence). The length of the CDR3 is 15 residues.

The rearrangement joins TRBV7-2 to TRBJ1-1; TRBD1 agrees at 11 bases. The CDR3 contains 14 residues. The germline V gene encodes CDR1 SGHTA and CDR2 FQGNSA. With V trimmed by 4 bases and J by 3 bases, 1 base remained unmatched. The CDR3 reads CASSSGQGDTEAFF. CDR3 in DNA: TGTGCCAGCAGCTCGGGACAGGGGGACACTGAAGCTTTCTTT.

The chain couples TRBV5-4 to TRBJ2-3; 9 nucleotides align to TRBD2. The length of the CDR3 is 17 residues. Germline assignment: CDR1 SGHNT and CDR2 YYREEE (reference sequence). V was clipped by 3 bases and J by 1 base; unmatched bases: 9. Here the CDR3 DNA reads TGTGCCAGCAGCTCCCAGACCAAGCGGGGGGGCACAGATACGCAGTATTTT. Residues: CASSSQTKRGGTDTQYF.

The sample holds one count of this clone. The chain joins TRBV27 to TRBJ1-6; 12 nucleotides line up with TRBD1. CDR3 size: 16 residues. Germline V gene sequence: CDR1 MNHEY, CDR2 SMNVEV (reference sequence). The V gene end was trimmed by 5 bases and the J gene end by 10 bases; junction bases not matched to a gene: 9. The CDR3 is CASSPRDRGLGSPLHF. The CDR3 DNA is TGTGCCAGCAGTCCCCGGGACAGGGGGCTCGGATCACCCCTCCACTTT.

Only one count was recorded for this clone. The V call is TRBV18, the J call TRBJ2-7; 15 nucleotides agree with TRBD2. Germline V gene lookup returns CDR1 KGHSH and CDR2 LQKENI. The CDR3 covers 17 residues. The V gene end was trimmed by 3 bases and the J gene end by 0 bases; junction bases not matched to a gene: 3. The CDR3 is CASSPGTSGGSSYEQYF. CDR3 sequence (DNA): TGTGCCAGCTCACCGGGGACTAGCGGGGGGAGCTCCTACGAGCAGTACTTC.

The CDR3 DNA sequence: TGTGCCAGCAGCCAAAGGTGGTTAGATACGCAGTATTTT. Protein product: CASSQRWLDTQYF. J is TRBJ2-3 and V is TRBV7-3; D remains ambiguous. The germline V gene has CDR1 SGHTA and CDR2 FQGTGA. The CDR3 totals 13 residues. With 5 bases removed from V and 5 bases from J, the gap between germline ends came to 11 bases. Full variable domain (outside the CDR3, taken from reference TRBV7-3 and TRBJ2-3): GAGVSQTPSNKVTEKGKYVELRCDPISGHTALYWYRQSLGQGPEFLIYFQGTGAADDSGLPNDRFFAVRPEGSVSTLKIQRTERGDSAVYLCASSQRWLDTQYFGPGTRLTVL.

The J gene is TRBJ2-6, the V gene TRBV13; D call uncertain. The CDR3 runs to 16 residues. Germline CDR1 reads PRHDT; CDR2 reads FYEKMQ (reference sequence). V was cut by 3 bases and J by 1 base, with 10 bases left in between. The CDR3 spells CASSLNDGSGANVLTF. The CDR3 coding sequence is TGTGCCAGCAGCTTGAATGACGGGTCTGGGGCCAACGTCCTGACTTTC. Based on the CDR3 plus reference TRBV13 and TRBJ2-6, the full variable domain is AAGVIQSPRHLIKEKRETATLKCYPIPRHDTVYWYQQGPGQDPQFLISFYEKMQSDKGSIPDRFSAQQFSDYHSELNMSSLELGDSALYFCASSLNDGSGANVLTFGAGSRLTVL.

This chain connects TRBV4-3 to TRBJ1-2; no reliable D call. V was cut by 1 base and J by 0 bases, with 9 bases left in between. Germline CDR1 LGHNA, CDR2 YSLEER. CDR3 length: 15 residues. As DNA, the CDR3 is TGCGCCAGCAGCCAAGTTAAGAGGGCTAACTATGGCTACACCTTC. It encodes CASSQVKRANYGYTF.

The chain combines TRBV2 with TRBJ1-5; the match to TRBD1 covers 10 bases. Germline values: CDR1 SNHLY, CDR2 FYNNEI. J lost 4 bases, V lost 6 bases, and 21 bases had no gene match. CDR3 length: 20 amino acids. CDR3: CASSDDDSGQGTRGNQPQHF. The CDR3 region has the DNA TGTGCCAGCAGCGACGATGATTCGGGACAGGGGACGAGAGGGAATCAGCCCCAGCATTTT.

The J gene is TRBJ1-3, the V gene TRBV11-2, with D unclear. Germline V lookup: CDR1 SGHAT, CDR2 FQNNGV. V lost 2 bases and J lost 0, with 11 bases in between. CDR3 size: 16 residues. This CDR3 is CASSLRGLSSGNTIYF. CDR3 nucleotides: TGTGCCAGCAGCTTACGCGGGCTGAGCTCTGGAAACACCATATATTTT.

CDR3 amino acids: CASSYSYDLSGNTIYF. CDR3 nucleotide sequence: TGTGCCAGCAGTTACTCGTACGATCTCTCTGGAAACACCATATATTTT. This chain uses TRBV6-6 with TRBJ1-3; the D is unclear. V was cut by 0 bases and J by 0 bases, with 9 bases left in between. The CDR3 length is 16 residues. Germline V lookup: CDR1 MNHNY, CDR2 SVGAGI (reference sequence).

CDR3 in amino acids: CASSLSSIGTEAFF. In DNA, the CDR3 is TGTGCCAGCAGCTTAAGCTCCATAGGGACTGAAGCTTTCTTT. The V call is TRBV7-3, the J call TRBJ1-1; no clear D gene. There are 14 residues in the CDR3. Between the trimmed V and J ends, which lost 1 base and 5 bases, there was a span of 11 bases. CDR1 is SGHTA and CDR2 is FQGTGA in the germline V gene.

This rearrangement joins TRBV7-2 to TRBJ2-7, with no clear D. The CDR3 has 13 amino acids. V was cut by 3 bases and J by 3 bases, with 9 bases left in between. Per the germline V gene, CDR1 is SGHTA and CDR2 is FQGNSA. The CDR3 loop is CASSFGALYEQYF. Written as DNA, the CDR3 is TGTGCCAGCAGCTTCGGCGCGCTCTACGAGCAGTACTTC.

The rearrangement uses TRBV5-1 and TRBJ2-1, with no clear D. Germline values: CDR1 SGHRS, CDR2 YFSETQ. V was clipped by 2 bases and J by 0 bases, with 12 bases between them. The CDR3 is 16 residues long. This CDR3 is CASSLRLSVSYNEQFF. The CDR3 coding sequence is TGCGCCAGCAGCTTACGACTCTCCGTCTCCTACAATGAGCAGTTCTTC.

In its sample, this clone was seen a few times. The chain employs TRBV19 and TRBJ1-5; D gene ambiguous. The germline gives CDR1 LNHDA, CDR2 SQIVND (reference sequence). This CDR3 is 15 amino acids long. Trimming cost V 9 bases and J 5 bases, with 20 bases left between them. CDR3 protein: CASQRVRTEHQPQHF. The CDR3 DNA reads TGTGCCAGCCAGAGAGTTAGGACCGAGCATCAGCCCCAGCATTTT.

The V call is TRBV5-1, the J call TRBJ1-2, with D possibly matching TRBD1 (5 bases). Germline CDR1 reads SGHRS; CDR2 reads YFSETQ. This CDR3 has 15 residues. Deletions cut 5 bases from V and 2 bases from J, with 16 bases between. The CDR3 spells CASSSSQGGNYGYTF. The DNA of the CDR3 is TGCGCCAGCAGTTCTTCCCAGGGAGGGAACTATGGCTACACCTTC.

The chain couples TRBV5-6 to TRBJ2-1; D remains ambiguous. V gave up 1 base and J gave up 5 bases, with 16 bases separating them. Germline V gene lookup returns CDR1 SGHDT and CDR2 YYEEEE. CDR3 length equals 16 residues. DNA for the CDR3: TGTGCCAGCAGCTTGCCAAGGAGCAGACCTGACAATGAGCAGTTCTTC. Its protein is CASSLPRSRPDNEQFF.

The chain links TRBV6-5 to TRBJ1-3; unclear D gene. The germline V and J ends were trimmed by 4 bases and 0 bases, with 7 bases remaining between them. The CDR3 runs to 14 residues. The germline gives CDR1 MNHEY, CDR2 SVGAGI. In nucleotides, the CDR3 is TGTGCCAGCAGTTCAGGCGACTCTGGAAACACCATATATTTT. It is translated as CASSSGDSGNTIYF.